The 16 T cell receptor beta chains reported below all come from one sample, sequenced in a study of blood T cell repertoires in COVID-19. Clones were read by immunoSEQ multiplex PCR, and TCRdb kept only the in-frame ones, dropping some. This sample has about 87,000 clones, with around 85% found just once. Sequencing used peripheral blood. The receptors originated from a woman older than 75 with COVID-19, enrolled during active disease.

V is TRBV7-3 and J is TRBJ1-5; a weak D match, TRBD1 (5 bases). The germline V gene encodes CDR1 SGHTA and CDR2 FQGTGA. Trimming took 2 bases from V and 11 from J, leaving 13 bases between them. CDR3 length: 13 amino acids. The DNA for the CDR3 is TGTGCCAGCAGCTTAGGGGCTATGTCGGCCCAGCATTTT. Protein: CASSLGAMSAQHF.

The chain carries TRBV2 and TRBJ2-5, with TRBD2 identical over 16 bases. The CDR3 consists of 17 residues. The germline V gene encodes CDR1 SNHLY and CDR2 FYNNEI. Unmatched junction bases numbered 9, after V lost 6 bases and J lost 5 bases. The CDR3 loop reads CASRAGTSGGGRETQYF. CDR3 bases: TGTGCCAGCAGGGCCGGGACTAGCGGGGGGGGTAGGGAGACCCAGTACTTC.

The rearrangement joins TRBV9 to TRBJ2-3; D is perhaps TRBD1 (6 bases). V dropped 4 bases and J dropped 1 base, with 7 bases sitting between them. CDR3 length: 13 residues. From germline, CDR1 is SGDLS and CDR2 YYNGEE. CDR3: CASSRTGTDTQYF. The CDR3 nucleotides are TGTGCCAGCAGCCGGACAGGCACAGATACGCAGTATTTT.

The CDR3 nucleotides read TGTGCCAGCACCCCCTCCGGGGTAGCGGCTACCTACGAGCAGTACTTC. It encodes CASTPSGVAATYEQYF. V gene TRBV27 combines with J gene TRBJ2-7, with a tentative D call TRBD2 (6 bases). V was cut by 7 bases and J by 2 bases, with 21 bases left in between. The CDR3 is 16 residues long. CDR1 MNHEY and CDR2 SMNVEV come from the germline V gene (reference sequence).

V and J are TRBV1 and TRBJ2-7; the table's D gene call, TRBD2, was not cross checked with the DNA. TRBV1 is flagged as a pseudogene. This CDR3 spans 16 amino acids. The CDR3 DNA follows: TGCACCAGCAGCCATATCGGGGGACTAAAAGACTACGAGCAGTACTTC. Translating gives CTSSHIGGLKDYEQYF.

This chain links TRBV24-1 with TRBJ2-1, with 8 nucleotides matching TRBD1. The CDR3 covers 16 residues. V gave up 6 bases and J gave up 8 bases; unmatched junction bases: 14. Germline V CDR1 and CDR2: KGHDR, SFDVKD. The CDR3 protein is CATSPADRGFMDEQFF. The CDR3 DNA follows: TGTGCCACCAGTCCCGCTGACAGGGGATTTATGGATGAGCAGTTCTTC.

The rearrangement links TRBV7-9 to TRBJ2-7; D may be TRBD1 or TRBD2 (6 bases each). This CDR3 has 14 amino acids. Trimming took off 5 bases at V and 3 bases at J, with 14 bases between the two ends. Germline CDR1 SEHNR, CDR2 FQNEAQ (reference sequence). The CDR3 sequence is CASSVGGPGYEQYF. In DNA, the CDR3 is TGTGCCAGCAGCGTAGGGGGGCCCGGCTACGAGCAGTACTTC.

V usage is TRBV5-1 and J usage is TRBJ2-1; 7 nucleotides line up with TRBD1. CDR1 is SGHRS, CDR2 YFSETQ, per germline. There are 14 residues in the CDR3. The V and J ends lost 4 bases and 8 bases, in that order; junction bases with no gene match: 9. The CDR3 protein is CASSTSAGGDEQFF. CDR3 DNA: TGCGCCAGCAGCACCTCCGCAGGGGGTGATGAGCAGTTCTTC.

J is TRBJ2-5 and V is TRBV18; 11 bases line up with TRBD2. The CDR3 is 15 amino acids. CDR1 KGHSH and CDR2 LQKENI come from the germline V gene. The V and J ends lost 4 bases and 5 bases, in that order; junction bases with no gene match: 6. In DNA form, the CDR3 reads TGTGCCAGCTCACTCCTAGCGGGAGGACGGGAGACCCAGTACTTC. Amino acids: CASSLLAGGRETQYF.

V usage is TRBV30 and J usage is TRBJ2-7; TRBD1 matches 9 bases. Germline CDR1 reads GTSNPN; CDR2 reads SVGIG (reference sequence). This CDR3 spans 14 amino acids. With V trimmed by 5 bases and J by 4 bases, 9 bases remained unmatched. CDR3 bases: TGTGCCTGGTCCTCCGGGACAGGGAAGTACGAGCAGTACTTC. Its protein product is CAWSSGTGKYEQYF.

CDR3 coding DNA: TGTGCCAGCAGCCGCGGGCCGGACAGCTCCTACAATGAGCAGTTCTTC. Translated, it gives CASSRGPDSSYNEQFF. The rearrangement links TRBV7-3 to TRBJ2-1; D is possibly TRBD1 (6 bases). With 5 bases removed from V and 0 bases from J, the gap between germline ends came to 14 bases. CDR3 length: 16 residues. Per the germline V gene, CDR1 is SGHTA and CDR2 is FQGTGA.

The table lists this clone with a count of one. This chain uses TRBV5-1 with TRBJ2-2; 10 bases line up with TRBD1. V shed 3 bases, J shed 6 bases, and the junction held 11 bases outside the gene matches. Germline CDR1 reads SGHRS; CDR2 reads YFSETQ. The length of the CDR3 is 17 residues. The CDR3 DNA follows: TGCGCCAGCAGCTGGACTAGACAGGGGGCGTTCGCCGGGGAGCTGTTTTTT. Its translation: CASSWTRQGAFAGELFF. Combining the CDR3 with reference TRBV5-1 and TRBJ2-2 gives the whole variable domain KAGVTQTPRYLIKTRGQQVTLSCSPISGHRSVSWYQQTPGQGLQFLFEYFSETQRNKGNFPGRFSGRQFSNSRSEMNVSTLELGDSALYLCASSWTRQGAFAGELFFGEGSRLTVL.

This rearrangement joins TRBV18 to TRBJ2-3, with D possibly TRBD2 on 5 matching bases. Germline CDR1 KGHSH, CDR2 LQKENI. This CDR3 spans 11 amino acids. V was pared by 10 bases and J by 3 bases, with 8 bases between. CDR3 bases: TGTGCCACCCCGGGAACAGATACGCAGTATTTT. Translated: CATPGTDTQYF.

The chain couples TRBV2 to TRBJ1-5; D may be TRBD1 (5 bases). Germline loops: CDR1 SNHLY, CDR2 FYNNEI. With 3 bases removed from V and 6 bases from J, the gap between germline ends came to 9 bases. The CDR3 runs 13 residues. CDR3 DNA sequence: TGTGCCAGCAGTGACAGGGCTAGTCAGCCCCAGCATTTT. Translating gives CASSDRASQPQHF. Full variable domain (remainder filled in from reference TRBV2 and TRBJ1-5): EPEVTQTPSHQVTQMGQEVILRCVPISNHLYFYWYRQILGQKVEFLVSFYNNEISEKSEIFDDQFSVERPDGSNFTLKIRSTKLEDSAMYFCASSDRASQPQHFGDGTRLSIL.

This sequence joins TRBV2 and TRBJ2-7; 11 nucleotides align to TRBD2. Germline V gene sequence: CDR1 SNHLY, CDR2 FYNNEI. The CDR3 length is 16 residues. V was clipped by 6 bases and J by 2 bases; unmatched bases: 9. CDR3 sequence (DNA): TGTGCCAGCAGGAACCCGGGACTAGCGGACCCCTACGAGCAGTACTTC. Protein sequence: CASRNPGLADPYEQYF.

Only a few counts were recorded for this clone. CDR3 amino acids: CACRRGSGGAGGTGELFF. The CDR3, as DNA: TGTGCCTGCCGGAGGGGTAGCGGGGGGGCCGGCGGGACCGGGGAGCTGTTTTTT. V is TRBV2 and J is TRBJ2-2; 11 bases line up with TRBD2. Losses at the gene ends were 11 bases for V and 5 bases for J; bases not matched to a gene: 19. Per the germline V gene, CDR1 is SNHLY and CDR2 is FYNNEI. The CDR3 covers 18 residues.